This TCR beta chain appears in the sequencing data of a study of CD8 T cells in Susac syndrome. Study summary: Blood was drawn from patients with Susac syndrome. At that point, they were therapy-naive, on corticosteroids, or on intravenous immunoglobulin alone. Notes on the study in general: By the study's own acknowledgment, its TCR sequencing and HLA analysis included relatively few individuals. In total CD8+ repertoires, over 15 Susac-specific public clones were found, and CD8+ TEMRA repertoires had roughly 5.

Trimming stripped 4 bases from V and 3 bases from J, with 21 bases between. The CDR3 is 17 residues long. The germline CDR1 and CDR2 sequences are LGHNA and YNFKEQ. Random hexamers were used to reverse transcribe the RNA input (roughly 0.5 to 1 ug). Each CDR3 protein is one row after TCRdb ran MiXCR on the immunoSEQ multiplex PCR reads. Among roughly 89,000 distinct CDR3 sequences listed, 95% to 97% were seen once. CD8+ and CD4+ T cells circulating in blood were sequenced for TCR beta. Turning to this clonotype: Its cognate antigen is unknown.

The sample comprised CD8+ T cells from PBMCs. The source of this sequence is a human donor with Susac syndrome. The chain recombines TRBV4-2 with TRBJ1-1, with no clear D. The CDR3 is CASSPVVLQRSDTEAFF. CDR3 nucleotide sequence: TGTGCCAGCAGCCCCGTTGTACTTCAGCGCTCGGACACTGAAGCTTTCTTT.